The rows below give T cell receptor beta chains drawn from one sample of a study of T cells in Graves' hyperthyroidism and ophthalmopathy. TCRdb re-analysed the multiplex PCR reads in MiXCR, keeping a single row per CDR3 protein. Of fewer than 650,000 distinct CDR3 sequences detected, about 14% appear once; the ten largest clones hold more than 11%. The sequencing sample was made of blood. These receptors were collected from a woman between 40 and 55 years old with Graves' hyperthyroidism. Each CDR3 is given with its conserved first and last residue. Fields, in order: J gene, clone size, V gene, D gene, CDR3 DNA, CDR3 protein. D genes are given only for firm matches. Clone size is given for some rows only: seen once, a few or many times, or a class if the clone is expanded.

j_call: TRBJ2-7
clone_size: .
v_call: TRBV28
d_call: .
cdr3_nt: TGTGCCAGCAGTTATAATACGGGGACCTACGAGCAGTACTTC
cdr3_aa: CASSYNTGTYEQYF

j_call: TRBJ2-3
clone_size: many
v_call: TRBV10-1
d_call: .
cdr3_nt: TGCGCCAGCAGTGAGAGGGCAACAGATACGCAGTATTTT
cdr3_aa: CASSERATDTQYF

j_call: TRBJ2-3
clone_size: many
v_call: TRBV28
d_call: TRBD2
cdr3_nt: TGTGCCAGCAGTTTATCAAGCGGGAGTCCAGATACGCAGTATTTT
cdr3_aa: CASSLSSGSPDTQYF

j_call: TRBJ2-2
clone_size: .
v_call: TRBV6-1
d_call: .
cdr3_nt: TGTGCCAGCAAACTCGGGTTCGCCACCGGGGAGCTGTTTTTT
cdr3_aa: CASKLGFATGELFF

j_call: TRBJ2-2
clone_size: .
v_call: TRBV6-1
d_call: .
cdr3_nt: TGTGCCAGCAGTGTTCTCCCGAACACCGGGGAGCTGTTTTTT
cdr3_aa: CASSVLPNTGELFF

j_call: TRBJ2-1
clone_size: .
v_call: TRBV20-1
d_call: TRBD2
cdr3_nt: TGCAGTGCTAGAGGGGGGGGAATGGCTTCCTACAATGAGCAGTTCTTC
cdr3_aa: CSARGGGMASYNEQFF

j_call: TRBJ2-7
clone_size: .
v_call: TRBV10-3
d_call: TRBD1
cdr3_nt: TGTGCCGCAAATCCGGGACAGGGCTTATACGAGCAGTACTTC
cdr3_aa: CAANPGQGLYEQYF

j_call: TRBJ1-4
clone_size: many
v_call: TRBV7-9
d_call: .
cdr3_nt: TGTGCCAGCAGCTTTAGGCTGCCAGAGAATGAAAAACTGTTTTTT
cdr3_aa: CASSFRLPENEKLFF

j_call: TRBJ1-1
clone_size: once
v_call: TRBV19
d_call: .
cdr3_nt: TGTGCCAGTAGTGATCTCACCGGGACTGAAGCTTTCTTT
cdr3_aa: CASSDLTGTEAFF

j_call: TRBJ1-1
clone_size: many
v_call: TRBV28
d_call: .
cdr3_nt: TGTGCCACCCAAAAAGGGACACCGAACACTGAAGCTTTCTTT
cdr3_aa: CATQKGTPNTEAFF

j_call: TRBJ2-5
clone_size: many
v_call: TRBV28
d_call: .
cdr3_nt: TGTGCCAGCAGTTCGCACAGGGAAGACCAAGAGACCCAGTACTTC
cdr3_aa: CASSSHREDQETQYF

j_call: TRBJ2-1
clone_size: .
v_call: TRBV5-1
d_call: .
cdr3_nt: TGCGCCAGCAGCTTGGGGGGTAGCGCCCACAATGAGCAGTTCTTC
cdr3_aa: CASSLGGSAHNEQFF

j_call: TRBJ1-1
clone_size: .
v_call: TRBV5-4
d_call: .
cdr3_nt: TGTGCCAGCAGCTTGGACCCTATGAACACTGAAGCTTTCTTT
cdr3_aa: CASSLDPMNTEAFF

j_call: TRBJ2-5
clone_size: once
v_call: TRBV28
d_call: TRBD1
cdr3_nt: TGTGCCAGCAGTCTCCTCGACAGGGTACAAGAGACCCAGTACTTC
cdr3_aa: CASSLLDRVQETQYF

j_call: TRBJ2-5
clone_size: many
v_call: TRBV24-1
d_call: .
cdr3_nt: TGTGCCACCAGTGATTCAGCATGGGCAGGGGAGGGCGAGACCCAGTACTTC
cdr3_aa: CATSDSAWAGEGETQYF

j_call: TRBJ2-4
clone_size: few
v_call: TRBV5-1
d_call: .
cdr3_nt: TGCGCCAGCAGCTTGGAGCAGAAAAACATTCAGTACTTC
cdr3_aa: CASSLEQKNIQYF

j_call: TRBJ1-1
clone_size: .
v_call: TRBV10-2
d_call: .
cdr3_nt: TGCGCCAGCATGTTCAGGGGTGACACTGAAGCTTTCTTT
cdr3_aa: CASMFRGDTEAFF

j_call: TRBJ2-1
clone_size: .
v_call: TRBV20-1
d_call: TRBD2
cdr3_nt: TGCAGTGCAGCAGGACTAGCTGGCAATGAGCAGTTCTTC
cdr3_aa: CSAAGLAGNEQFF

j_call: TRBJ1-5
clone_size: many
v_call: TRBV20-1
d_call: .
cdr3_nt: TGCAGTGCTAGAGATCTGAACGAATTTGATCAGCCCCAGCATTTT
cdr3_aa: CSARDLNEFDQPQHF

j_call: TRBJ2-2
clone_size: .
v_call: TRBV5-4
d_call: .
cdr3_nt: TGTGCCAGCAGCTTGTATCACCCAGACACCGGGGAGCTGTTTTTT
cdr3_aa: CASSLYHPDTGELFF

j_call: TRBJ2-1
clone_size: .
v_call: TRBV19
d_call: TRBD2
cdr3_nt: TGTGCCAGTAGAGGGAGGGCTATCTACAATGAGCAGTTCTTC
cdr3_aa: CASRGRAIYNEQFF

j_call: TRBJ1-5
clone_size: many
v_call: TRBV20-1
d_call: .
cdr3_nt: TGCAGTGCTAGAGGCTTGACAGGCGGAAATCAGCCCCAGCATTTT
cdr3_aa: CSARGLTGGNQPQHF

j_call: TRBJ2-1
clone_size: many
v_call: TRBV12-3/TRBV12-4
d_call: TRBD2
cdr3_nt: TGTGCCAGCAGTTTGACGGGAGGGTCCGATGAGCAGTTCTTC
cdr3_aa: CASSLTGGSDEQFF

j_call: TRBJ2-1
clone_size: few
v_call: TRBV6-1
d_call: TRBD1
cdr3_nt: TGTGCCAGCAGGAAGCAGGGGGCAGCCTACAATGAGCAGTTCTTC
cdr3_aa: CASRKQGAAYNEQFF

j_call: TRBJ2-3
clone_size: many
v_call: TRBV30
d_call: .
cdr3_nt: TGTGCCTGGAGTGTAGACAGCACAGATACGCAGTATTTT
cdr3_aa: CAWSVDSTDTQYF

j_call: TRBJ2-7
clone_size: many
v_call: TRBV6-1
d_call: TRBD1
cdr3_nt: TGTGCCAGCAGTGGACAAACAGGGGATCGCGACGAGCAGTACTTC
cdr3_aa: CASSGQTGDRDEQYF

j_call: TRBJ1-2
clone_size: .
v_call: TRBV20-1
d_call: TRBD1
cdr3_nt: TGCAGTGCTAGAGATTGGGGGGACAGTTTTCTGACCGGCGCTGGCTACACCTTC
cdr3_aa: CSARDWGDSFLTGAGYTF

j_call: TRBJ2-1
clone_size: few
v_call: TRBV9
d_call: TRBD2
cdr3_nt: TGTGCCAGCAGCTCTACCGAGACTAGCGCGTTTGGTGAGCAGTTCTTC
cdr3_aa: CASSSTETSAFGEQFF

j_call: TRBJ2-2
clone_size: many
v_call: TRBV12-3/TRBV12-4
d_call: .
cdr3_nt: TGTGCCAGCAGTTTGAGAGGGCAGGAGGGCGGGGAGCTGTTTTTT
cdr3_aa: CASSLRGQEGGELFF

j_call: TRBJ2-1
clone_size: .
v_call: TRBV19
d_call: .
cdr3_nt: TGTGCCAGTAGTATTGCTCCGACGAGAAGGGGACAAACCTACAATGAGCAGTTCTTC
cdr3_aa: CASSIAPTRRGQTYNEQFF

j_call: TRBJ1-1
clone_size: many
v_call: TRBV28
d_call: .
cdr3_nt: TGTGCCAGCAGTTTTTTGGGATTGGGGAACACTGAAGCTTTCTTT
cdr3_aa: CASSFLGLGNTEAFF

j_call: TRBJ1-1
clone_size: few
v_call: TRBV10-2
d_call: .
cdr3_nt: TGCGCCAGCAGTGGGGACGGATTCACTGAAGCTTTCTTT
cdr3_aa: CASSGDGFTEAFF

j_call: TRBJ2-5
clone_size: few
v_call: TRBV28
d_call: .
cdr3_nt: TGTGCCAGCAGCTCCTGGGGAGAACAAGAGACCCAGTACTTC
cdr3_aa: CASSSWGEQETQYF

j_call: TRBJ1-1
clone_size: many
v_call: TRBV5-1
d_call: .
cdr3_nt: TGCGCCAGCAGCTTAGTAAGTAGCACTGAAGCTTTCTTT
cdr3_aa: CASSLVSSTEAFF

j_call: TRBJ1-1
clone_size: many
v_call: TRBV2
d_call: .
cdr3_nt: TGTGCCAGCGGTGTGAACACTGAAGCTTTCTTT
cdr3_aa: CASGVNTEAFF

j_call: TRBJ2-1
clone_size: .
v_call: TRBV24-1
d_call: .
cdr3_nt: TGTGCCACCAGTGGTTCAGCCAATGAGCAGTTCTTC
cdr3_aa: CATSGSANEQFF

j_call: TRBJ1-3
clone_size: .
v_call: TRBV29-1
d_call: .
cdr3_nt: TGCAGCGTTGAAGTCCAGAGTGGAAACACCATATATTTT
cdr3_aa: CSVEVQSGNTIYF

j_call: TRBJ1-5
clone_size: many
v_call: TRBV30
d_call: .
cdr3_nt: TGTGCCTGGAGTGTCGGGGGGACTCAGCCCCAGCATTTT
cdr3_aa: CAWSVGGTQPQHF

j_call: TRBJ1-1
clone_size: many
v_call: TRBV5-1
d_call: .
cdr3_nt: TGCGCCAGCAGCTTGGTCGGCAATAGGAACACTGAAGCTTTCTTT
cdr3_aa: CASSLVGNRNTEAFF

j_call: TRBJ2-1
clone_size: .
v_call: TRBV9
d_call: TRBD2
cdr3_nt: TGTGCCAGCAGCGTAGGGCTGACTAGCGGGAGAAATCTTGAGCAGTTCTTC
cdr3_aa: CASSVGLTSGRNLEQFF

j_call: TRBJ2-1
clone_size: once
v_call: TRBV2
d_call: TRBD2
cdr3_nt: TGTGCCAGGGGGACTAGCGAGAGAGAAAGCTCCTACAATGAGCAGTTCTTC
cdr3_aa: CARGTSERESSYNEQFF

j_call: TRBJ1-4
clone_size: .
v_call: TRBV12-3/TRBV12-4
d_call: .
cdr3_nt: TGTGCCAGCAGTTTTCGACGATCCGGCAATGAAAAACTGTTTTTT
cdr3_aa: CASSFRRSGNEKLFF

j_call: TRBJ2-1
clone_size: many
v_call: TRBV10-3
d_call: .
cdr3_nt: TGTGCCATCAGTGACCCCACCAAGGGCGGATCAACCTACAATGAGCAGTTCTTC
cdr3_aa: CAISDPTKGGSTYNEQFF

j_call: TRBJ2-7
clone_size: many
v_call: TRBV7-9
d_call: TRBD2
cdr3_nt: TGTGCCAGCAGCTCGCGACTAGCGGGAGACCCCTACGAGCAGTACTTC
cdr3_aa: CASSSRLAGDPYEQYF

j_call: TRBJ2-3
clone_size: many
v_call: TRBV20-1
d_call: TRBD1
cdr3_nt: TGCAGTGCTAGACTCCTGGGACAGAAGATGTTTACAGATACGCAGTATTTT
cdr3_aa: CSARLLGQKMFTDTQYF

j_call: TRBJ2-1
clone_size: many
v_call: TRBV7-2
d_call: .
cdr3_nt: TGTGCCAGCAGCTCCCAGGGAGTCCACAATGAGCAGTTCTTC
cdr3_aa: CASSSQGVHNEQFF